The clone carrying this T cell receptor (beta chain) has more than one count but fewer than ten. Germline CDR1 reads SGHTA; CDR2 reads FQGNSA. Trimming took 5 bases from V and 8 from J, leaving 12 bases between them. CDR3 length equals 12 residues. This sample is part of a study of patients and donors after allogeneic stem cell transplantation. TCRdb called the RT-PCR reads again in MiXCR, with one record for every CDR3 protein. The sample has about 96,000 distinct CDR3 sequences; roughly 50% are singletons. This rearrangement joins TRBV7-2 to TRBJ1-2; D is perhaps TRBD1 (6 bases). The sample taken for sequencing was blood, either unsorted or a sorted T cell fraction (not recorded which). The TCR comes from a human donor who was either an allogeneic HSCT recipient or a stem cell or donor lymphocyte infusion donor (not recorded which). It is not recorded whose cells these are; they may come from a transplant donor. CDR3 DNA sequence: TGTGCCAGCAGCGTCCCAGGGGTCGGCTACACCTTC. Residues: CASSVPGVGYTF.